Included here is one TCR beta chain sequence, with context. Its antigen remains unidentified. This specimen belongs to a study of CD8+ T cells in alopecia areata. Study details: It was oral tofacitinib, at 5 to 10 mg twice daily, that treated patients received. Study-wide results and caveats: Resident alphabeta T-cell populations of normal skin are likewise subject to sequencing in scalp samples. Higher clonality than in normal scalp was seen in lesional scalp, especially alopecia totalis/universalis.

Both peripheral blood and punch biopsies of lesional scalp skin were obtained from patients who had alopecia areata. Extraction and reverse transcription of RNA yielded cDNA as the sequencing template. The repertoire was sequenced with immunoSEQ multiplex PCR; TCRdb's copy has only in-frame clones and lacks some. This table has 120,000 to 150,000 clones, 45% to 60% appearing once. The CDR3 is 11 residues long. Trimming took 4 bases from V and 5 from J, leaving 5 bases between them. The germline V gene encodes CDR1 SGHNT and CDR2 YYREEE (reference sequence). The rearrangement uses TRBV5-4 and TRBJ2-3; D gene ambiguous. Sequenced sample: CD4+ T cells sorted from blood. This TCR derives from a human donor with alopecia areata. The CDR3 nucleotides read TGTGCCAGCAGCGGTGGAGATACGCAGTATTTT. Translation: CASSGGDTQYF.